These 32 T cell receptor beta chains came from one sample sequenced in a study of cytomegalovirus exposure and HLA in healthy donors. Sequencing used immunoSEQ multiplex PCR; TCRdb keeps in-frame clones, though not all of them. The sample contains approximately 160,000 clones, around nine tenths of which appear only once. The sample comprised PBMCs. These receptors came from a woman aged 18 to 35 in good health and CMV-seropositive.

The chain uses TRBV7-6 and TRBJ1-5; 9 nucleotides align to TRBD1. CDR3 size: 15 residues. V shed 0 bases and J 7 bases; nucleotides not matched to a gene: 4. Germline CDR1 SGHVS, CDR2 FNYEAQ. The DNA for the CDR3 is TGTGCCAGCAGCTTAGCCGGGACAGGGAACCAGCCCCAGCATTTT. Its protein product is CASSLAGTGNQPQHF.

The chain combines TRBV18 with TRBJ1-1; no definite D call. V lost 0 bases, J lost 1 base, and 6 bases lay in between. This CDR3 has 14 amino acids. Looked up from germline, CDR1 is KGHSH and CDR2 is LQKENI. CDR3 sequence: CASSPPAGNTEAFF. In nucleotides, the CDR3 is TGTGCCAGCTCACCACCTGCAGGGAACACTGAAGCTTTCTTT.

The chain has TRBV27 and TRBJ1-6, with 8 bases that match TRBD1. This CDR3 spans 17 amino acids. In germline, CDR1 is MNHEY, CDR2 SMNVEV (reference sequence). V lost 5 bases to trimming and J lost 7 bases; unmatched junction nucleotides: 13. CDR3 coding DNA: TGTGCCAGCAGTCCTCTCCCCCTCGGGACAGGAAATTCACCCCTCCACTTT. Protein: CASSPLPLGTGNSPLHF.

The sample holds one count of this clone. The gene calls are TRBV6-1 and TRBJ1-1; D is ambiguous. The germline V gene has CDR1 MNHNS and CDR2 SASEGT. This CDR3 comprises 13 residues. V was trimmed by 2 bases and J by 1 base, leaving 5 bases between them. The CDR3 here is CASSEHQNTEAFF. The CDR3 DNA reads as TGTGCCAGCAGTGAACATCAGAACACTGAAGCTTTCTTT.

The chain links TRBV29-1 to TRBJ2-5; 9 bases align to TRBD2. The CDR3 extends over 16 amino acids. Germline CDR1 and CDR2: SQVTM and ANQGSEA. V shed 3 bases and J 7 bases; nucleotides not matched to a gene: 15. The CDR3 bases are TGCAGCGTTGATAGACTAGCGGATACTCCGAGGGGGACCCAGTACTTC. Translating gives CSVDRLADTPRGTQYF.

This clone has more than one count but fewer than ten. The CDR3 loop is CASSDRGWYGYTF. The CDR3 nucleotides are TGTGCCAGCAGCGACAGGGGTTGGTATGGCTACACCTTC. V usage is TRBV7-9 and J usage is TRBJ1-2; 8 bases line up with TRBD1. The trim removed 5 bases at V and 5 bases at J, leaving 4 bases unmatched. CDR3 length: 13 amino acids. The germline gives CDR1 SEHNR, CDR2 FQNEAQ (reference sequence). Supplemented by reference TRBV7-9 and TRBJ1-2, the full variable domain reads DTGVSQNPRHKITKRGQNVTFRCDPISEHNRLYWYRQTLGQGPEFLTYFQNEAQLEKSRLLSDRFSAERPKGSFSTLEIQRTEQGDSAMYLCASSDRGWYGYTFGSGTRLTVV.

This clone was recorded once. The rearrangement uses TRBV2 and TRBJ2-1, with D perhaps TRBD1 (6 bases). The CDR3 contains 14 residues. Germline V gene lookup returns CDR1 SNHLY and CDR2 FYNNEI. The ends were cut back, 9 bases at V and 5 bases at J, with 17 bases in the middle. CDR3 residues: CASSPDSTDNEQFF. The CDR3 bases are TGTGCCAGTTCGCCGGACAGTACTGACAATGAGCAGTTCTTC.

The rearrangement joins TRBV21-1 to TRBJ1-1; the listed D gene, TRBD1, was not tested against the DNA. TRBV21-1 is recorded as a pseudogene. CDR3 length: 18 amino acids. The CDR3: CASSKAATGAKNNTEAFF. CDR3 in DNA: TGTGCCAGCAGCAAAGCTGCTACAGGGGCCAAGAATAACACTGAAGCTTTCTTT.

The CDR3 reads CASSVRGANTEAFF. Here the CDR3 DNA reads TGTGCCAGCAGCGTCCGGGGGGCGAATACTGAAGCTTTCTTT. The chain recombines TRBV7-9 with TRBJ1-1, with D perhaps TRBD1 (6 bases). The CDR3 loop spans 14 amino acids. The germline V and J ends were trimmed by 5 bases and 5 bases, with 15 bases remaining between them. Germline loops: CDR1 SEHNR, CDR2 FQNEAQ (reference sequence).

The J gene is TRBJ2-2, the V gene TRBV6-1; unclear D gene. This CDR3 has 14 amino acids. Trimming stripped 8 bases from V and 4 bases from J, with 14 bases between. Germline CDR1 MNHNS, CDR2 SASEGT. CDR3 in amino acids: CASLPGGFTGELFF. In DNA form, the CDR3 reads TGTGCCAGCCTTCCGGGTGGGTTCACCGGGGAGCTGTTTTTT.

This clone was detected only once. V is TRBV5-1 and J is TRBJ1-5; weak D call: TRBD1 (5 bases). Trimming removed 8 bases from V and 0 bases from J, with 12 bases in between. Germline CDR1 SGHRS, CDR2 YFSETQ. The CDR3 totals 14 residues. CDR3 protein: CASPIQVSNQPQHF. The CDR3 region has the DNA TGCGCCAGTCCAATACAGGTTAGCAATCAGCCCCAGCATTTT.

V usage is TRBV7-2 and J usage is TRBJ2-1, with D possibly TRBD1 on 6 matching bases. The CDR3 consists of 17 residues. Between the trimmed V and J ends, which lost 1 base and 4 bases, there was a span of 17 bases. Germline V gives CDR1 SGHTA, CDR2 FQGNSA. The CDR3 sequence: CASSLGAGTPTYNEQFF. CDR3 DNA sequence: TGTGCCAGCAGCTTAGGGGCCGGGACACCAACTTACAATGAGCAGTTCTTC.

Worth noting for this clone: One end of the junction fails to match germline, which may point to a read error. The V gene is TRBV7-7, the J gene TRBJ2-2; D remains ambiguous. Germline lookup yields CDR1 SSHAT and CDR2 FNYEAQ (reference sequence). The CDR3 sequence is 13 residues long. The DNA for the CDR3 is TGTGCTAGCAGCCCCCCCTCTAGCGGGGAGCTGTTTTTT. This codes for CASSPPSSGELFF. Based on the CDR3 plus reference TRBV7-7 and TRBJ2-2, the full variable domain is GAGVSQSPRYKVTKRGQDVTLRCDPISSHATLYWYQQALGQGPEFLTYFNYEAQPDKSGLPSDRFSAERPEGSISTLTIQRTEQRDSAMYRCASSPPSSGELFFGEGSRLTVL.

V gene TRBV6-4 combines with J gene TRBJ2-5, with D possibly being TRBD2 (6 bases). V dropped 5 bases and J dropped 2 bases, with 9 bases sitting between them. The germline V gene encodes CDR1 MRHNA and CDR2 SNTAGT. The CDR3 is 13 residues long. The CDR3 loop is CASSPSVQETQYF. The CDR3 region has the DNA TGTGCCAGCAGTCCTAGCGTTCAAGAGACCCAGTACTTC.

A remark on this clone: At one boundary the junction diverges from the germline segment, which might be a read error. J is TRBJ2-7 and V is TRBV7-8; 8 nucleotides agree with TRBD2. This CDR3 is built from 17 residues. Germline V gene sequence: CDR1 SGHVS, CDR2 FQNEAQ. The DNA for the CDR3 is TGTGCCAGCAGCTTAGAAGGCTGGTCTGGCGGGAGGTTGATATTGCACTTC. Amino acids: CASSLEGWSGGRLILHF.

V is TRBV5-6 and J is TRBJ2-3; 9 bases agree with TRBD1. Per germline, CDR1 SGHDT and CDR2 YYEEEE. Losses at the gene ends were 0 bases for V and 2 bases for J; bases not matched to a gene: 7. This CDR3 spans 17 amino acids. CDR3 amino acids: CASSLDLGTGFTDTQYF. The CDR3 DNA sequence: TGTGCCAGCAGCTTGGATCTAGGGACAGGGTTCACAGATACGCAGTATTTT. Looking up the rest from reference TRBV5-6 and TRBJ2-3 gives the full variable domain: DAGVTQSPTHLIKTRGQQVTLRCSPKSGHDTVSWYQQALGQGPQFIFQYYEEEERQRGNFPDRFSGHQFPNYSSELNVNALLLGDSALYLCASSLDLGTGFTDTQYFGPGTRLTVL.

The count of this clone is one. This rearrangement joins TRBV5-6 to TRBJ1-4; maybe TRBD1 (6 bases). The germline V and J ends were trimmed by 2 bases and 0 bases, with 14 bases remaining between them. The CDR3 spans 17 residues. The germline CDR1 and CDR2 sequences are SGHDT and YYEEEE. The CDR3 sequence is CASSFWRGAATNEKLFF. The CDR3 region has the DNA TGTGCCAGCAGCTTTTGGCGGGGGGCTGCAACTAATGAAAAACTGTTTTTT.

The chain combines TRBV6-1 with TRBJ2-1; 8 bases line up with TRBD2. The CDR3 contains 15 residues. V lost 3 bases, J lost 10 bases, and 11 bases stayed unmatched. CDR1 MNHNS and CDR2 SASEGT come from the germline V gene. CDR3 sequence (DNA): TGTGCCAGCAGTGATCCGGGAGGGCCGGTATGGGAGCAGTTCTTC. Protein: CASSDPGGPVWEQFF.

To note about this clone: Other DNA sequences in the sample encode the same CDR3. V is TRBV11-2 and J is TRBJ1-1; no clear D. CDR1 is SGHAT and CDR2 is FQNNGV in the germline V gene. This CDR3 region has 12 residues. V lost 3 bases and J 3 bases, leaving 5 bases between the germline ends. The chain's CDR3 is CASSFPYTEAFF. The CDR3 nucleotides are TGTGCCAGCAGCTTCCCCTACACTGAAGCTTTCTTT.

The chain has TRBV13 and TRBJ2-3; TRBD1 matches 10 bases. Per the germline V gene, CDR1 is PRHDT and CDR2 is FYEKMQ (reference sequence). Losses at the gene ends were 6 bases for V and 3 bases for J; bases not matched to a gene: 6. The CDR3 contains 15 residues. The CDR3 DNA sequence: TGTGCCAGCAGGTCGGGACAGGGGATTACAGATACGCAGTATTTT. It translates to CASRSGQGITDTQYF.

The V and J genes are TRBV18 and TRBJ2-2; TRBD2 matches at 9 bases. CDR3 size: 16 residues. Germline-derived CDR1 and CDR2 are KGHSH and LQKENI. The ends lost 0 bases at V and 6 bases at J; junction bases unmatched: 5. CDR3: CASSPPAGGPSGELFF. The CDR3 bases are TGTGCCAGCTCACCACCTGCGGGAGGGCCCTCCGGGGAGCTGTTTTTT.

The chain links TRBV19 to TRBJ2-1, with TRBD1 matching 8 bases. Per the germline V gene, CDR1 is LNHDA and CDR2 is SQIVND (reference sequence). The CDR3 length is 15 residues. With 5 bases clipped from V and 4 bases from J, the junction kept 7 bases outside the gene matches. CDR3 amino acids: CASSLPGTGYNEQFF. The CDR3 DNA is TGTGCCAGTAGTCTTCCCGGGACAGGATACAATGAGCAGTTCTTC.

The rearrangement joins TRBV5-1 to TRBJ2-1; tentative D call: TRBD2 (5 bases). The CDR3 runs to 18 residues. Per germline, CDR1 SGHRS and CDR2 YFSETQ. Trimming stripped 2 bases from V and 8 bases from J, with 26 bases between. CDR3 residues: CASSLMAAGADPRDEQFF. The CDR3 DNA follows: TGCGCCAGCAGCTTAATGGCTGCGGGTGCTGACCCACGGGATGAGCAGTTCTTC. Using reference TRBV5-1 and TRBJ2-1 for the parts outside the CDR3, the full variable domain is KAGVTQTPRYLIKTRGQQVTLSCSPISGHRSVSWYQQTPGQGLQFLFEYFSETQRNKGNFPGRFSGRQFSNSRSEMNVSTLELGDSALYLCASSLMAAGADPRDEQFFGPGTRLTVL.

The chain links TRBV28 to TRBJ1-5; D remains unclear. V gave up 5 bases and J gave up 3 bases, with 14 bases separating them. Germline CDR1 reads MDHEN; CDR2 reads SYDVKM. The CDR3 sequence is 15 residues long. The CDR3 DNA follows: TGTGCCAGCAGTGGCCCAGACATTAACAATCAGCCCCAGCATTTT. Amino acid sequence: CASSGPDINNQPQHF.

The CDR3 DNA reads as TGTGCTAGTGGCAGGGGGTCTACGAACACCGGGGAGCTGTTTTTT. This codes for CASGRGSTNTGELFF. The chain is built from TRBV12-5 and TRBJ2-2, with 7 bases fitting TRBD1. V dropped 6 bases and J dropped 0; count of bases not matched to a gene: 4. Germline assignment: CDR1 LGHNT and CDR2 FRNRAP. This CDR3 has 15 residues.

The genes are TRBV28 and TRBJ1-5; tentatively, D is TRBD1 (5 bases). CDR1 and CDR2 from the germline V gene are MDHEN and SYDVKM. Trimming removed 2 bases from V and 2 bases from J, with 10 bases in between. This CDR3 contains 15 residues. In DNA form, the CDR3 reads TGTGCCAGCAGTTTAAGTTTCAGGGGCAATCAGCCCCAGCATTTT. It is translated as CASSLSFRGNQPQHF.

The chain joins TRBV7-2 to TRBJ2-7; D possibly corresponds to TRBD2 (6 bases). V lost 4 bases to trimming and J lost 5 bases, with 12 bases between them. CDR1 and CDR2 from the germline V gene are SGHTA and FQGNSA. The CDR3 is 13 residues long. CDR3 sequence: CASSSGQRDEQYF. The CDR3 nucleotides read TGTGCCAGCAGCTCCGGCCAGCGGGACGAGCAGTACTTC.

This chain links TRBV9 with TRBJ1-2; D perhaps matches TRBD1 (6 bases). CDR1 is SGDLS, CDR2 YYNGEE, per germline. V was trimmed by 4 bases and J by 6 bases, leaving 19 bases between them. The CDR3 contains 15 residues. This chain's CDR3 is CASSLLLQGGDGYTF. Written as DNA, the CDR3 is TGTGCCAGCAGCCTCCTTTTACAGGGTGGCGATGGCTACACCTTC.

This sequence joins TRBV19 and TRBJ2-4; 11 bases map to TRBD1. Trimming cost V 2 bases and J 7 bases; bases outside gene matches: 4. Looked up from germline, CDR1 is LNHDA and CDR2 is SQIVND (reference sequence). The CDR3 has 15 amino acids. CDR3 sequence reads: CASSIFGTGGNIQYF. Here the CDR3 DNA reads TGTGCCAGTAGTATATTTGGGACAGGGGGGAACATTCAGTACTTC.

The chain employs TRBV15 and TRBJ2-5; TRBD2 matches at 8 bases. Germline V CDR1 and CDR2: LNHNV, YYDKDF (reference sequence). This CDR3 spans 16 amino acids. V gave up 1 base and J gave up 4 bases; unmatched junction bases: 8. The CDR3 reads CATSRGGAGVGETQYF. The DNA for the CDR3 is TGTGCCACCAGCAGAGGCGGAGCGGGAGTGGGAGAGACCCAGTACTTC.

Comment on this clone: A read error may account for a junction end that differs from germline. The rearrangement uses TRBV6-6 and TRBJ2-2; weak D call: TRBD2 (6 bases). CDR3 length: 16 residues. The germline CDR1 and CDR2 sequences are MNHNY and SVGAGI (reference sequence). The CDR3 sequence is CASSYPGVGNTRELFF. CDR3 coding DNA: TGTGCCAGCAGTTACCCGGGGGTCGGGAACACCAGGGAGCTGTTTTTT.

The gene calls are TRBV11-3 and TRBJ1-1; the D is unclear. V lost 3 bases to trimming and J lost 9 bases, with 14 bases between them. CDR1 and CDR2 from the germline V gene are SGHNT and YENEEA. The CDR3 is 13 amino acids. CDR3 coding DNA: TGTGCCAGCAGCTTCCCTGTGGAACAGAAAGCTTTCTTT. Residues: CASSFPVEQKAFF.